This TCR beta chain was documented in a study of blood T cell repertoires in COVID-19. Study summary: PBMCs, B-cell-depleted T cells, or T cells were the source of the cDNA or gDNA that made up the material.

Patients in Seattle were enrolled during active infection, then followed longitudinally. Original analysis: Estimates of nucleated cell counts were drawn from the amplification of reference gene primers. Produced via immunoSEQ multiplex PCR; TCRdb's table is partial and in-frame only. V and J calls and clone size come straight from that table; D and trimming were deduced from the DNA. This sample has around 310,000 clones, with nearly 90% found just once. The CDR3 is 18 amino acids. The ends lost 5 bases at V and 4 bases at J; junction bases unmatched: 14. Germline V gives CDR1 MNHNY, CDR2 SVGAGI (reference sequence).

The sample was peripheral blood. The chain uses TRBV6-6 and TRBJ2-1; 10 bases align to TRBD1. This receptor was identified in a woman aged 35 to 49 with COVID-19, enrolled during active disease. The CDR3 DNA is TGTGCCAGCAGTCGCCCTGGACAGGGGGACGGAAGGTACAATGAGCAGTTCTTC. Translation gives CASSRPGQGDGRYNEQFF.